What follows describes a single T cell receptor beta chain. This record belongs to a study of long-term antiretroviral therapy in people with HIV. The V gene's germline CDR1 is SEHNR and CDR2 FQNEAQ (reference sequence). The CDR3 is 13 amino acids. Germline trimming cut 6 bases from V and 8 bases from J; bases unmatched to any gene: 7. The assay, immunoSEQ v3.0, was run at survey level. Clones were read by immunoSEQ multiplex PCR, and TCRdb kept only the in-frame ones, dropping some. The table shows around 40,000 clones, with approximately 94% occurring only once. V gene TRBV7-9 combines with J gene TRBJ1-1, with 9 nucleotides matching TRBD1. The receptor's source is a woman aged 50 to 60 with HIV. Specimen: unsorted PBMCs, collected 4.1 years after starting antiretroviral therapy. The CDR3 spells CASRDRGGGEAFF. In DNA, the CDR3 is TGTGCCAGCAGGGACAGGGGAGGTGGGGAAGCTTTCTTT.